A single sample gave rise to the 5 T cell receptor beta chains below, sequenced in a study of shared clonotypes between healthy human individuals. CD8 cells classed as naive were CD45RO-negative and positively selected for CCR7, excluding terminally differentiated effector memory CD45RA+ cells. TCRdb keeps only in-frame clones here, not all; method: immunoSEQ multiplex PCR. The table lists around 600,000 clones, 95% to 98% of them singletons. Material: naive CD8+ T cells sorted from blood. The receptors derive from a man aged 25-40 years in good health.

This clone was detected only once. The chain links TRBV7-2 to TRBJ2-3; D is undetermined. CDR3 length equals 13 residues. The V gene's germline CDR1 is SGHTA and CDR2 FQGNSA. The V gene lost 0 bases and the J gene lost 2 bases, with 3 bases spanning the gap. CDR3 loop: CASSLANTDTQYF. The CDR3 DNA is TGTGCCAGCAGCTTAGCAAACACAGATACGCAGTATTTT.

The chain employs TRBV6-6 and TRBJ1-2; 8 bases agree with TRBD1. CDR1 is MNHNY and CDR2 is SVGAGI in the germline V gene (reference sequence). The CDR3 covers 15 residues. The junction had 10 bases not matched to a gene; V was cut back by 6 bases and J by 4 bases. CDR3 DNA sequence: TGTGCCAGCAGCCCCGAAGGACAGGGTGTCTATGGCTACACCTTC. The encoded protein is CASSPEGQGVYGYTF.

The chain couples TRBV9 to TRBJ1-1; no clear D. There are 15 residues in the CDR3. V gave up 3 bases and J gave up 0 bases, with 12 bases separating them. Germline CDR1 is SGDLS and CDR2 is YYNGEE. The CDR3 coding sequence is TGTGCCAGCAGCGCTGGGCTGGTAATGAACACTGAAGCTTTCTTT. This codes for CASSAGLVMNTEAFF.

This chain links TRBV27 with TRBJ2-3; 15 positions match TRBD2. This CDR3 contains 20 residues. Germline CDR1 MNHEY, CDR2 SMNVEV (reference sequence). J gave up 1 base and V 5 bases, and 13 bases lay outside the gene matches. The CDR3: CASSGNLGTSGRIGTDTQYF. The CDR3 DNA follows: TGTGCCAGCAGTGGCAACCTCGGGACTAGCGGGAGGATTGGCACAGATACGCAGTATTTT.

The chain has TRBV13 and TRBJ2-1; the D is unclear. The CDR3 has 13 amino acids. V lost 0 bases and J lost 2, with 2 bases in between. Per the germline V gene, CDR1 is PRHDT and CDR2 is FYEKMQ (reference sequence). CDR3 nucleotides: TGTGCCAGCAGCTTAGGGACCTACAATGAGCAGTTCTTC. Its translation is CASSLGTYNEQFF. Full variable domain (missing parts from reference TRBV13 and TRBJ2-1): AAGVIQSPRHLIKEKRETATLKCYPIPRHDTVYWYQQGPGQDPQFLISFYEKMQSDKGSIPDRFSAQQFSDYHSELNMSSLELGDSALYFCASSLGTYNEQFFGPGTRLTVL.